This record looks at one T cell receptor (beta chain) sequence and its context. This record comes from a study of tumor-infiltrating lymphocytes in primary liver carcinoma. The CDR3 spans 15 residues. Unmatched junction bases numbered 12, after V lost 9 bases and J lost 7 bases. The germline V gene encodes CDR1 MNHEY and CDR2 SVGAGI. The study co-extracted DNA and RNA from about 19-30 mg of unsorted bulk tissue. Synthesis of TCR beta cDNA was carried out from approximately 500 ng total RNA with a constant-region primer. For TCR beta, libraries were produced by three nested multiplex PCR rounds using slightly modified ARM-PCR. Primers for the first two PCR rounds were TRBV1-TRBV30 forward primers and a C-beta reverse primer (about 9 cycles per round). A single record per CDR3 protein comes from TCRdb applying MiXCR to the multiplex PCR reads. The sample lists about 44,000 distinct CDR3 sequences, over 65% occurring once.

The receptor's source is a man aged 40-49 years with primary liver carcinoma and hepatitis B virus infection. Input material: liver tumor tissue from sampling region 3. Noted subset: tumor region T3, left-lateral pole. The rearrangement links TRBV6-5 to TRBJ2-1, with 10 nucleotides matching TRBD2. CDR3 nucleotides: TGTGCCAGTAGGCTACCAGCGGGAGGGATAAATGAGCAGTTCTTC. Translation: CASRLPAGGINEQFF.